One and the same sample provided the 9 T cell receptor beta chains below, sequenced in a study of blood T cell repertoires in COVID-19. Repertoires were generated with immunoSEQ multiplex PCR, while TCRdb's copy carries only in-frame clones and drops some. The sample has about 270,000 clones; less than 95% are singletons. What was sequenced was PBMCs or T cells enriched from blood (not recorded which). Every receptor here comes from a man aged 35-49 years who had been exposed to COVID-19.

The chain combines TRBV3-1 (or the pseudogene TRBV3-2) with TRBJ2-2; D not resolved. This CDR3 region has 17 residues. V lost 0 bases and J 0 bases, leaving 11 bases between the germline ends. The germline CDR1 and CDR2 sequences are LGHDT and YNNKEL (reference sequence). The DNA for the CDR3 is TGTGCCAGCAGCCAAGATTCCGGAGACCCGAACACCGGGGAGCTGTTTTTT. Translating it yields CASSQDSGDPNTGELFF.

The chain employs TRBV3-1 (or the pseudogene TRBV3-2) and TRBJ1-1; D is possibly TRBD1 (6 bases). Trimming cost V 1 base and J 10 bases, with 7 bases left between them. The germline gives CDR1 LGHDT, CDR2 YNNKEL (reference sequence). This CDR3 comprises 11 residues. The chain's CDR3 is CASSQGGGAFF. CDR3 sequence (DNA): TGTGCCAGCAGCCAAGGAGGGGGAGCTTTCTTT.

Remarks on this clone: Other DNA sequences in this sample translate to the same CDR3. The V and J genes are TRBV27 and TRBJ1-1; D is ambiguous. V was cut by 0 bases and J by 3 bases, with 11 bases left in between. Germline V gene lookup returns CDR1 MNHEY and CDR2 SMNVEV (reference sequence). The CDR3 is 15 residues long. The CDR3 region is CASSLSVRTDTEAFF. CDR3 coding DNA: TGTGCCAGCAGTTTATCGGTTAGAACGGACACTGAAGCTTTCTTT.

This clone was counted a single time. The V call is TRBV7-9, the J call TRBJ2-1; TRBD2 aligns across 9 bases. The CDR3 loop spans 13 amino acids. V shed 1 base and J 15 bases; nucleotides not matched to a gene: 7. Germline V lookup: CDR1 SEHNR, CDR2 FQNEAQ (reference sequence). The chain's CDR3 is CASSLVAGGPPFF. For the CDR3, the DNA is TGTGCCAGCAGCTTAGTGGCGGGAGGGCCCCCGTTCTTC.

This clone was detected once. The gene calls are TRBV6-5 and TRBJ1-2, with D maybe TRBD1 (6 bases). CDR3 length equals 13 residues. Germline lookup yields CDR1 MNHEY and CDR2 SVGAGI. V gave up 6 bases and J gave up 1 base, with 9 bases separating them. The CDR3 is CASRLQGNYGYTF. CDR3 DNA: TGTGCCAGCAGGCTACAGGGTAACTATGGCTACACCTTC.

This clone has only a few counts. J is TRBJ1-4 and V is TRBV5-1; 9 nucleotides match TRBD1. Germline assignment: CDR1 SGHRS and CDR2 YFSETQ. After removal of 4 bases from V and 8 bases from J, the junction contained 6 bases not matched to a gene. This CDR3 has 14 amino acids. The CDR3: CASSGGQGKEKLFF. In DNA form, the CDR3 reads TGCGCCAGCAGCGGGGGACAGGGAAAGGAAAAACTGTTTTTT.

This sequence joins TRBV27 and TRBJ2-7, with D perhaps TRBD1 (5 bases). V gave up 6 bases and J gave up 5 bases, with 23 bases separating them. Germline values: CDR1 MNHEY, CDR2 SMNVEV (reference sequence). The CDR3 runs to 16 residues. CDR3 nucleotide sequence: TGTGCCAGCAGCGAAAATAGGGGCCCTGAATTAAACGAGCAGTACTTC. Amino acid sequence: CASSENRGPELNEQYF.

This rearrangement joins TRBV5-4 to TRBJ2-5; 12 bases line up with TRBD2. V dropped 5 bases and J dropped 5; count of bases not matched to a gene: 7. From germline, CDR1 is SGHNT and CDR2 YYREEE (reference sequence). The CDR3 contains 15 residues. CDR3 sequence reads: CASSLRTSGKETQYF. CDR3 nucleotide sequence: TGTGCCAGCAGTTTGAGGACTAGCGGGAAGGAGACCCAGTACTTC. Full variable domain (remainder filled in from reference TRBV5-4 and TRBJ2-5): ETGVTQSPTHLIKTRGQQVTLRCSSQSGHNTVSWYQQALGQGPQFIFQYYREEENGRGNFPPRFSGLQFPNYSSELNVNALELDDSALYLCASSLRTSGKETQYFGPGTRLLVL.

Only one count was recorded for this clone. The V gene is TRBV28, the J gene TRBJ1-1, with a weak D call TRBD1 (6 bases). The germline V gene has CDR1 MDHEN and CDR2 SYDVKM. The ends were cut back, 4 bases at V and 4 bases at J, with 13 bases in the middle. This CDR3 is 14 amino acids long. The CDR3 DNA follows: TGTGCCAGCAGTTACCACAGGGCACGCACTGAAGCTTTCTTT. This encodes CASSYHRARTEAFF.